Listed here are 6 T cell receptor beta chains from one sample, sequenced in a study of regulatory T cells in long-lasting Graves disease. iRepertoire HTBI primers and Arm-PCR of CDR3 regions built TCR beta libraries. TCRdb passed the multiplex PCR reads through MiXCR, listing each CDR3 protein once. The sample includes approximately 500,000 distinct CDR3 sequences, around a fifth seen only once; the top ten take 7% to 9%. Regarding time point: persistent/refractory GD, antithyroid drugs over 5 years with positive TRAb. RNA from PBMCs was the source of the TCR library. Sequenced here: peripheral blood mononuclear cells (PBMCs), sampled when the disease was refractory, from a patient treated with antithyroid drugs. These receptors came from a female donor with Graves disease.

The gene calls are TRBV29-1 and TRBJ1-2; TRBD1 matches 7 bases. The CDR3 runs 13 residues. CDR1 SQVTM and CDR2 ANQGSEA come from the germline V gene. V lost 5 bases, J lost 7 bases, and 10 bases stayed unmatched. CDR3 coding DNA: TGCAGCGTTCCCGACAGGGTGGGCGTTGGCTACACCTTC. Translation gives CSVPDRVGVGYTF.

The genes are TRBV28 and TRBJ2-1; D is unresolved. Trimming took off 1 base at V and 9 bases at J, with 16 bases between the two ends. This CDR3 is built from 15 residues. Germline V gives CDR1 MDHEN, CDR2 SYDVKM. CDR3 protein: CASSLSPDGRGEQFF. The CDR3 DNA sequence: TGTGCCAGCAGTTTATCCCCAGATGGTCGAGGTGAGCAGTTCTTC.

This clonotype was seen at least ten times. The chain uses TRBV2 and TRBJ2-2; D is possibly TRBD1 (6 bases). This CDR3 spans 16 amino acids. V was clipped by 2 bases and J by 6 bases, with 16 bases between them. The germline gives CDR1 SNHLY, CDR2 FYNNEI. CDR3 amino acids: CASSETPIQGAGELFF. The CDR3 DNA reads as TGTGCCAGCAGTGAAACTCCAATACAGGGTGCCGGGGAGCTGTTTTTT.

This clonotype has ten or more counts. This chain connects TRBV2 to TRBJ1-1; D is unresolved. Per the germline V gene, CDR1 is SNHLY and CDR2 is FYNNEI. The CDR3 has 14 residues. With 3 bases removed from V and 0 bases from J, the gap between germline ends came to 8 bases. CDR3 nucleotides: TGTGCCAGCAGTGACGAGGGTCTGAACACTGAAGCTTTCTTT. This codes for CASSDEGLNTEAFF.

This clonotype appeared many times. The chain uses TRBV6-9 and TRBJ1-1, with 7 bases that match TRBD1. J gave up 4 bases and V 4 bases, and 6 bases lay outside the gene matches. This CDR3 has 14 amino acids. CDR1 and CDR2 (germline): MNHGY, SVAAGI. In nucleotides, the CDR3 is TGTGCCAGCAGTTCACCGGACAGGACCACTGAAGCTTTCTTT. This codes for CASSSPDRTTEAFF.

This clonotype was seen only a few times. In DNA, the CDR3 is TGCGCCAGCAGCCAGGGACAGGTTTCTTCACCCCTCCACTTT. Amino acid sequence: CASSQGQVSSPLHF. This chain joins TRBV5-1 and TRBJ1-6; TRBD1 agrees at 8 bases. The junction had 6 bases not matched to a gene; V was cut back by 4 bases and J by 9 bases. The germline V gene has CDR1 SGHRS and CDR2 YFSETQ. The CDR3 sequence is 14 residues long. Complete variable domain (other parts from reference TRBV5-1 and TRBJ1-6): KAGVTQTPRYLIKTRGQQVTLSCSPISGHRSVSWYQQTPGQGLQFLFEYFSETQRNKGNFPGRFSGRQFSNSRSEMNVSTLELGDSALYLCASSQGQVSSPLHFGNGTRLTVT.